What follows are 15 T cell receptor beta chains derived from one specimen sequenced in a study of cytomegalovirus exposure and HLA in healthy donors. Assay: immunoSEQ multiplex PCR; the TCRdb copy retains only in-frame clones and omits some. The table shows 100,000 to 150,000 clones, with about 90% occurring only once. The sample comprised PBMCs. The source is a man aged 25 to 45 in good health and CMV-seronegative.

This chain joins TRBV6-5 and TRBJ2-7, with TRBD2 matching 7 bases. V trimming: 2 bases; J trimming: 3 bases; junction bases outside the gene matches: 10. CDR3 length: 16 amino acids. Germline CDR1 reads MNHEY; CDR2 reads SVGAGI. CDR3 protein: CASSYGHGAGSYEQYF. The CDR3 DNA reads TGTGCCAGCAGTTACGGCCACGGAGCGGGAAGCTACGAGCAGTACTTC.

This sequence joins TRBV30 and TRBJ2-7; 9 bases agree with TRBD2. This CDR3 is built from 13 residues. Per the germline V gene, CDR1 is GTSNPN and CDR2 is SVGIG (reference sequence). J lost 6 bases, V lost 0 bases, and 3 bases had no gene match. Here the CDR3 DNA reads TGTGCCTGGAGTGTGCTAGCGGGAAGCGAGCAGTACTTC. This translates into CAWSVLAGSEQYF.

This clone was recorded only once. The DNA for the CDR3 is TGTGCCACAGCGGGATCCCCCTACAATGAGCAGTTCTTC. Amino acid sequence: CATAGSPYNEQFF. The genes are TRBV7-7 and TRBJ2-1; 7 bases map to TRBD2. Germline V lookup: CDR1 SSHAT, CDR2 FNYEAQ (reference sequence). This CDR3 is built from 13 residues. After removal of 10 bases from V and 2 bases from J, the junction contained 5 bases not matched to a gene.

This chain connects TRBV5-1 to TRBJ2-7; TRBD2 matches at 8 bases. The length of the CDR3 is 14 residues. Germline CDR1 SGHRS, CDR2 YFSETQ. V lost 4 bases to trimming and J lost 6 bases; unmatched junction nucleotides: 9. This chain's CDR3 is CASSKGGAGGEQYF. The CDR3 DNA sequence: TGCGCCAGCAGCAAAGGGGGGGCGGGGGGCGAGCAGTACTTC. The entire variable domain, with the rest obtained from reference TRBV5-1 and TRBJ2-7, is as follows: KAGVTQTPRYLIKTRGQQVTLSCSPISGHRSVSWYQQTPGQGLQFLFEYFSETQRNKGNFPGRFSGRQFSNSRSEMNVSTLELGDSALYLCASSKGGAGGEQYFGPGTRLTVT.

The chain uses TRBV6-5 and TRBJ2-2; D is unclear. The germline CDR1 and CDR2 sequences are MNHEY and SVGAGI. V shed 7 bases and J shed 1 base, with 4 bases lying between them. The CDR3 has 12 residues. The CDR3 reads CASMRNTGELFF. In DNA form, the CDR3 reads TGTGCCAGCATGAGGAACACCGGGGAGCTGTTTTTT.

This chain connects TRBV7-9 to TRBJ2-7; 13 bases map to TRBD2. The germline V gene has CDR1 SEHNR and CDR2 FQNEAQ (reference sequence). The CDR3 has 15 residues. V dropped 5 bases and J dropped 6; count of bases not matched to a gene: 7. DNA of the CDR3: TGTGCCAGCAGCCTAACCGGGACTAGCGGGACCGAGCAGTACTTC. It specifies CASSLTGTSGTEQYF.

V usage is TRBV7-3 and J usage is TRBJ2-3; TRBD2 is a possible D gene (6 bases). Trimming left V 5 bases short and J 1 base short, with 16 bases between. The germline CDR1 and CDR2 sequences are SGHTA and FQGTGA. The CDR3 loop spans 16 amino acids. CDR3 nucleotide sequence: TGTGCCAGCAGCCGTTTGACGGGAGAAGGCACAGATACGCAGTATTTT. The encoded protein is CASSRLTGEGTDTQYF.

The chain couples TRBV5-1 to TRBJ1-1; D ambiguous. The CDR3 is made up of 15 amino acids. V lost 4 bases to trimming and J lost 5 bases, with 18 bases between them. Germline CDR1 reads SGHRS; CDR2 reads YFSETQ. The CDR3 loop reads CASSPAPGKSTEAFF. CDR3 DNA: TGCGCCAGCAGCCCGGCTCCGGGGAAAAGTACTGAAGCTTTCTTT.

For the CDR3, the DNA is TGTGCCAGCAGTGAATCTCCGTCAGGGGACTATGGCTACACCTTC. Translated: CASSESPSGDYGYTF. The chain has TRBV6-1 and TRBJ1-2; D is perhaps TRBD1 (6 bases). Germline V gene lookup returns CDR1 MNHNS and CDR2 SASEGT. V was pared by 2 bases and J by 3 bases, with 13 bases between. The CDR3 extends over 15 amino acids.

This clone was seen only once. CDR3 DNA sequence: TGTGCCAGCAGCTTAATCAGGGGCTCGAACACCGGGGAGCTGTTTTTT. Protein: CASSLIRGSNTGELFF. The V call is TRBV5-6, the J call TRBJ2-2; a possible D gene is TRBD1 (6 bases). This CDR3 is built from 16 residues. V lost 2 bases to trimming and J lost 0 bases, with 11 bases between them. The germline V gene has CDR1 SGHDT and CDR2 YYEEEE. Full variable domain (missing parts from reference TRBV5-6 and TRBJ2-2): DAGVTQSPTHLIKTRGQQVTLRCSPKSGHDTVSWYQQALGQGPQFIFQYYEEEERQRGNFPDRFSGHQFPNYSSELNVNALLLGDSALYLCASSLIRGSNTGELFFGEGSRLTVL.

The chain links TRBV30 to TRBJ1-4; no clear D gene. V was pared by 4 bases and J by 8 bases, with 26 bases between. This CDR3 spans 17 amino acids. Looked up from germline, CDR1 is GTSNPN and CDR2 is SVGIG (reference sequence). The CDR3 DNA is TGTGCCTGGATCCCTCGGCTCCCACTGCGGTCGAAGGAAAAACTGTTTTTT. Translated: CAWIPRLPLRSKEKLFF.

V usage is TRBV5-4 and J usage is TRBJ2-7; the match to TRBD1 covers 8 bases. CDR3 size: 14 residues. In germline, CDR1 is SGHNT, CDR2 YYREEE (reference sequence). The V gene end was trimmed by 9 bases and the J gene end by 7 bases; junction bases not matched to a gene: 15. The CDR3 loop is CATQVRQGYGEQYF. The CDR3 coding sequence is TGTGCCACGCAAGTGAGACAGGGGTATGGGGAGCAGTACTTC.

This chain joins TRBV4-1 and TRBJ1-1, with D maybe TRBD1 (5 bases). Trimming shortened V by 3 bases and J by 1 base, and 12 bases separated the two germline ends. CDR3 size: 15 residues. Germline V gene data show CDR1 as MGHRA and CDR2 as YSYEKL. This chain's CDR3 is CASSHSQGKNTEAFF. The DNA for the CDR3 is TGCGCCAGCAGCCACTCTCAGGGAAAGAACACTGAAGCTTTCTTT.

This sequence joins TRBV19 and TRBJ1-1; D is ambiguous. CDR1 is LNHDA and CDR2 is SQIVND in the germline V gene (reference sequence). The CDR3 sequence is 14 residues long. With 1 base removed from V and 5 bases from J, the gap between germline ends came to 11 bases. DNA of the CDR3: TGTGCCAGTAGTATAGTGGGAGCCCGGACTGAAGCTTTCTTT. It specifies CASSIVGARTEAFF.

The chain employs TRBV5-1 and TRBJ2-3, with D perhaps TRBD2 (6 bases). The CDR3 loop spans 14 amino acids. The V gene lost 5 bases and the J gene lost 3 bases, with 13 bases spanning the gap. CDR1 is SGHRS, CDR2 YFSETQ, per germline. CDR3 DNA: TGCGCCAGCAGGATCTTAGCGGAAACAGATACGCAGTATTTT. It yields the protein CASRILAETDTQYF.